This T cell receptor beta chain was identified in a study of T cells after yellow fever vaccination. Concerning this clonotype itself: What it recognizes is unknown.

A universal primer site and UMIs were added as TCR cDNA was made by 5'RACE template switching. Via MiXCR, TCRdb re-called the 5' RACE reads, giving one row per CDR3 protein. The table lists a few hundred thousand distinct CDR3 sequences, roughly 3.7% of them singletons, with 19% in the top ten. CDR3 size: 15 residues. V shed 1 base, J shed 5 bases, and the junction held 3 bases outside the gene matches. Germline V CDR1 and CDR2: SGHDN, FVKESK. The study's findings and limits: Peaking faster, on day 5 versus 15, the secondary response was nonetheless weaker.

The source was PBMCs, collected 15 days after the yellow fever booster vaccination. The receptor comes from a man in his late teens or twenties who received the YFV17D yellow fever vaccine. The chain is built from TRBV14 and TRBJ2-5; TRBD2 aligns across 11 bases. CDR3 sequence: CASSQGLAGSETQYF. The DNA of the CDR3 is TGTGCCAGCAGCCAAGGACTAGCGGGGAGCGAGACCCAGTACTTC.